Following are 21 T cell receptor beta chains from one sample sequenced in a study of blood T cell repertoires in COVID-19. Data came from immunoSEQ multiplex PCR; TCRdb stores just in-frame clones and leaves some out. The table lists about 190,000 clones, around 85% of them singletons. Sample: peripheral blood. The receptors come from a woman between 45 and 60 years old with acute or convalescent COVID-19.

This CDR3 reads CATSRRRTGEAEFF. The DNA of the CDR3 is TGTGCCACCAGCAGGAGACGGACAGGGGAGGCGGAGTTCTTC. This chain links TRBV15 with TRBJ2-1, with 9 positions matching TRBD1. This CDR3 has 14 amino acids. Germline lookup yields CDR1 LNHNV and CDR2 YYDKDF (reference sequence). The J segment lost 14 bases and the V segment lost 3 bases, leaving 11 bases of the junction unmatched.

This chain connects TRBV19 to TRBJ2-3; possibly TRBD1 for D (5 bases). The length of the CDR3 is 13 residues. The V end was cut by 6 bases, the J end by 5 bases, with 12 bases between. Germline loops: CDR1 LNHDA, CDR2 SQIVND (reference sequence). CDR3 loop: CASSIRVGDTQYF. The CDR3 nucleotides read TGTGCCAGTAGCATCAGGGTGGGAGATACGCAGTATTTT.

The chain is built from TRBV12-3 or TRBV12-4 and TRBJ1-6; D not certain. CDR3 length: 13 amino acids. The V and J ends lost 3 bases and 7 bases respectively, with 7 bases between them. The CDR3 region is CASSFGENSPLHF. CDR3 DNA: TGTGCCAGCAGTTTTGGGGAGAATTCACCCCTCCACTTT.

This chain's CDR3 is CASSPGTGGNSPLHF. The CDR3 bases are TGTGCCAGCAGCCCTGGGACAGGGGGCAATTCACCCCTCCACTTT. The chain couples TRBV11-2 to TRBJ1-6; the match to TRBD1 covers 12 bases. V was clipped by 5 bases and J by 7 bases; unmatched bases: 3. CDR3 length: 15 residues. Germline V gene lookup returns CDR1 SGHAT and CDR2 FQNNGV.

The genes are TRBV28 and TRBJ1-5, with D hard to call. This CDR3 is built from 12 residues. V dropped 6 bases and J dropped 9 bases, with 12 bases sitting between them. Germline V CDR1 and CDR2: MDHEN, SYDVKM. In DNA, the CDR3 is TGTGCCAGCAGCTCTGGGCCAGGGCCCCAGCATTTT. Its translation: CASSSGPGPQHF.

The chain carries TRBV5-1 and TRBJ2-3; TRBD2 aligns across 9 bases. CDR3 length: 17 residues. Germline CDR1 reads SGHRS; CDR2 reads YFSETQ. V shed 3 bases, J shed 3 bases, and the junction held 11 bases outside the gene matches. This chain's CDR3 is CASSSLSAGGPTDTQYF. Written as DNA, the CDR3 is TGCGCCAGCAGCTCACTCTCTGCGGGGGGGCCTACAGATACGCAGTATTTT.

About this clone: This CDR3 is also generated by other DNA sequences in the sample. The chain joins TRBV10-3 to TRBJ2-7; 8 bases align to TRBD2. This CDR3 has 16 residues. Unmatched junction bases numbered 6, after V lost 2 bases and J lost 0 bases. Per the germline V gene, CDR1 is ENHRY and CDR2 is SYGVKD. This chain's CDR3 is CAISEGLADLSYEQYF. The CDR3 nucleotides are TGTGCCATCAGTGAGGGACTAGCTGATCTCTCCTACGAGCAGTACTTC.

This clone is a singleton in its sample. The rearrangement links TRBV28 to TRBJ2-7, with a weak D call TRBD1 (5 bases). The V end lost 3 bases, the J end lost 3 bases, and 12 bases lay between the germline ends. The CDR3 is made up of 14 amino acids. CDR1 and CDR2 from the germline V gene are MDHEN and SYDVKM. CDR3 loop: CASSLTLGVYEQYF. The CDR3 DNA sequence: TGTGCCAGCAGTTTGACCCTAGGGGTCTACGAGCAGTACTTC.

This rearrangement joins TRBV6-5 to TRBJ2-3; TRBD2 agrees at 8 bases. J was trimmed by 8 bases and V by 4 bases; bases with no gene match: 11. The length of the CDR3 is 15 residues. Germline CDR1 is MNHEY and CDR2 is SVGAGI. DNA of the CDR3: TGTGCCAGCAGTTTAACTAGCGGCCCTGGAGGTACGCAGTATTTT. Its translation: CASSLTSGPGGTQYF.

This chain connects TRBV12-3 or TRBV12-4 to TRBJ1-2, with D unresolved. CDR3 size: 13 residues. V shed 8 bases and J shed 4 bases, with 14 bases lying between them. The CDR3 DNA sequence: TGTGCCAGCGGACGAGGGCTGGTCTATGGCTACACCTTC. Protein sequence: CASGRGLVYGYTF.

The V and J genes are TRBV28 and TRBJ1-5; TRBD1 matches at 7 bases. After removal of 5 bases from V and 3 bases from J, the junction contained 4 bases not matched to a gene. Looked up from germline, CDR1 is MDHEN and CDR2 is SYDVKM. The CDR3 loop spans 14 amino acids. In DNA form, the CDR3 reads TGTGCCAGCAGTCCGACAGGGTCCAATCAGCCCCAGCATTTT. Encoded protein: CASSPTGSNQPQHF.

V is TRBV9 and J is TRBJ2-1, with 9 bases lining up with TRBD2. The ends lost 0 bases at V and 4 bases at J; junction bases unmatched: 11. There are 18 residues in the CDR3. Per the germline V gene, CDR1 is SGDLS and CDR2 is YYNGEE. The CDR3, as DNA: TGTGCCAGCAGCGTAGTGGGCGGGAGGGTATCGCGTTACAATGAGCAGTTCTTC. It specifies CASSVVGGRVSRYNEQFF.

This clone was counted a single time. The rearrangement joins TRBV18 to TRBJ1-2, with D hard to call. Germline CDR1 is KGHSH and CDR2 is LQKENI. The CDR3 is made up of 14 amino acids. Trimming pared 0 bases from V and 3 bases from J, leaving 8 bases between. As DNA, the CDR3 is TGTGCCAGCTCACCACCGCGGGGTGACTATGGCTACACCTTC. As protein: CASSPPRGDYGYTF.

The V gene is TRBV4-3, the J gene TRBJ2-7; D may be TRBD2 (6 bases). CDR1 is LGHNA and CDR2 is YSLEER in the germline V gene. Trimming pared 0 bases from V and 3 bases from J, leaving 12 bases between. CDR3 length equals 15 residues. CDR3 in DNA: TGCGCCAGCAGCCAAGAAGTAGCGGCGTACTACGAGCAGTACTTC. Protein product: CASSQEVAAYYEQYF.

The chain combines TRBV30 with TRBJ2-7; D unclear. The CDR3 consists of 13 residues. Germline values: CDR1 GTSNPN, CDR2 SVGIG (reference sequence). V dropped 3 bases and J dropped 0 bases, with 9 bases sitting between them. CDR3 loop: CAWRAQSSYEQYF. The CDR3 DNA reads TGTGCCTGGAGGGCACAGAGCTCCTACGAGCAGTACTTC.

The V and J genes are TRBV19 and TRBJ2-1; TRBD1 might be the D (5 bases). The CDR3 has 13 amino acids. The V gene's germline CDR1 is LNHDA and CDR2 SQIVND (reference sequence). V lost 3 bases to trimming and J lost 11 bases, with 14 bases between them. CDR3 loop: CASSIPQASQQFF. The DNA of the CDR3 is TGTGCCAGTAGTATTCCACAGGCCAGCCAGCAGTTCTTC.

J is TRBJ1-5 and V is TRBV19, with D perhaps matching TRBD1 (5 bases). The CDR3 is made up of 13 amino acids. V lost 3 bases and J lost 5, with 8 bases in between. Germline V gene lookup returns CDR1 LNHDA and CDR2 SQIVND (reference sequence). The CDR3 DNA is TGTGCCAGTAGTATTTCCAGGGATCAGCCCCAGCATTTT. As protein: CASSISRDQPQHF.

V gene TRBV27 combines with J gene TRBJ1-2, with 10 bases fitting TRBD1. Losses at the gene ends were 4 bases for V and 4 bases for J; bases not matched to a gene: 9. This CDR3 has 16 amino acids. The germline V gene encodes CDR1 MNHEY and CDR2 SMNVEV (reference sequence). For the CDR3, the DNA is TGTGCCAGCAGTTATTCTGACAGGGGGCTACTCTATGGCTACACCTTC. This codes for CASSYSDRGLLYGYTF.

The chain joins TRBV5-1 to TRBJ1-4; TRBD1 is a possible D gene (6 bases). The germline gives CDR1 SGHRS, CDR2 YFSETQ. CDR3 size: 15 residues. The V and J ends lost 0 bases and 7 bases respectively, with 13 bases between them. CDR3 nucleotides: TGCGCCAGCAGCTTGGACGGGGGCGGGGGTGAAAAACTGTTTTTT. Translated: CASSLDGGGGEKLFF. The whole variable domain, remainder taken from reference TRBV5-1 and TRBJ1-4, is KAGVTQTPRYLIKTRGQQVTLSCSPISGHRSVSWYQQTPGQGLQFLFEYFSETQRNKGNFPGRFSGRQFSNSRSEMNVSTLELGDSALYLCASSLDGGGGEKLFFGSGTQLSVL.

The chain joins TRBV9 to TRBJ2-4; 7 bases fit TRBD1. Trimming removed 9 bases from V and 4 bases from J; junction bases left unmatched: 25. The CDR3 is 19 amino acids. Per germline, CDR1 SGDLS and CDR2 YYNGEE. For the CDR3, the DNA is TGTGCCACCACATTTGAGACAGGGCATCGGCCTCGAGAGAAAAACATTCAGTACTTC. Translation: CATTFETGHRPREKNIQYF.

The chain couples TRBV7-2 to TRBJ1-3; TRBD1 might be the D (6 bases). This CDR3 region has 16 residues. Trimming left V 5 bases short and J 0 bases short, with 14 bases between. Germline CDR1 reads SGHTA; CDR2 reads FQGNSA. The CDR3 nucleotides read TGTGCCAGCAGCAGGGGGGGAGGGAGCTCTGGAAACACCATATATTTT. Amino acid sequence: CASSRGGGSSGNTIYF.